A single T cell receptor beta chain is shown here with its context. The data derive from a study of blood T cell repertoires in COVID-19. Measured with immunoSEQ multiplex PCR; TCRdb has only the in-frame clones, and not every one. The sample holds 180,000 or so clones, about 88% seen once. Per germline, CDR1 SGHRS and CDR2 YFSETQ. The CDR3 is made up of 13 amino acids. V lost 4 bases to trimming and J lost 7 bases; unmatched junction nucleotides: 4. Input material: peripheral blood. The chain is built from TRBV5-1 and TRBJ2-3; 9 bases are a match to TRBD1. This receptor was identified in a woman in her twenties or thirties with active or convalescent COVID-19. DNA of the CDR3: TGCGCCAGCAGCGGGACAGGGAGGCATACGCAGTATTTT. It codes for CASSGTGRHTQYF.